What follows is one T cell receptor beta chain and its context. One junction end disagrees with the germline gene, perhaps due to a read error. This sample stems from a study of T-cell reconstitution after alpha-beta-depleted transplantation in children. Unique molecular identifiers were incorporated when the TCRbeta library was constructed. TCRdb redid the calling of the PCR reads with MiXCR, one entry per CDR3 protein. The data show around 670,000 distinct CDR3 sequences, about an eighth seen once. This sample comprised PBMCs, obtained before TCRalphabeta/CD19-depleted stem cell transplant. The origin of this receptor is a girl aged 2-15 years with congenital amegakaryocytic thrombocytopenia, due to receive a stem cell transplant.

The chain's CDR3 is CASSLGLDRRLLF. The CDR3 nucleotides are TGTGCCAGCAGCTTAGGGCTAGACAGGCGCTTGCTCTTC. The genes are TRBV11-2 and TRBJ2-1; tentatively, D is TRBD1 (6 bases). The CDR3 spans 13 residues. Germline loops: CDR1 SGHAT, CDR2 FQNNGV.